This entry lists 22 T cell receptor beta chains sequenced from one sample in a study of neoadjuvant nivolumab and ipilimumab in lung cancer. TCRdb's copy holds only in-frame clones and misses some; the assay was immunoSEQ multiplex PCR. The table shows roughly 45,000 clones, with about 89% occurring only once. Source: blood, taken before neoadjuvant nivolumab, alone or with ipilimumab. The source is an adult with non-small cell lung cancer. Some clones in this sample may be carry-over from other donors' samples.

The chain joins TRBV7-9 to TRBJ2-1, with TRBD2 identical over 9 bases. Germline CDR1 SEHNR, CDR2 FQNEAQ (reference sequence). CDR3 length: 15 residues. Trimming removed 2 bases from V and 7 bases from J; junction bases left unmatched: 6. CDR3 DNA: TGTGCCAGCAGCTTACTCGCTAGCGGGAAGAATGAGCAGTTCTTC. Its protein product is CASSLLASGKNEQFF. The whole variable domain, filled in from reference TRBV7-9 and TRBJ2-1, reads DTGVSQNPRHKITKRGQNVTFRCDPISEHNRLYWYRQTLGQGPEFLTYFQNEAQLEKSRLLSDRFSAERPKGSFSTLEIQRTEQGDSAMYLCASSLLASGKNEQFFGPGTRLTVL.

The chain is built from TRBV5-1 and TRBJ2-2; TRBD2 aligns across 8 bases. CDR3 size: 16 residues. The junction had 2 bases not matched to a gene; V was cut back by 0 bases and J by 1 base. CDR1 and CDR2 (germline): SGHRS, YFSETQ. The CDR3 sequence is CASSLVLAGNTGELFF. The DNA of the CDR3 is TGCGCCAGCAGCTTGGTTCTAGCGGGGAACACCGGGGAGCTGTTTTTT.

V usage is TRBV18 and J usage is TRBJ2-1; 9 bases are shared with TRBD2. Trimming at V came to 2 bases and at J to 5 bases, leaving 4 bases not matched to a gene. Per germline, CDR1 KGHSH and CDR2 LQKENI. This CDR3 comprises 15 residues. The CDR3 sequence is CASSPLAGENNEQFF. For the CDR3, the DNA is TGTGCCAGCTCACCATTAGCGGGAGAGAACAATGAGCAGTTCTTC.

The chain uses TRBV6-6 and TRBJ2-1, with D perhaps being TRBD1 or TRBD2 (5 bases each). Germline-derived CDR1 and CDR2 are MNHNY and SVGAGI (reference sequence). This CDR3 has 14 residues. V was cut by 8 bases and J by 6 bases, with 17 bases left in between. The CDR3 DNA sequence: TGTGCCAGCCAAAGGGGCGGGCAGGGCAATGAGCAGTTCTTC. Its translation: CASQRGGQGNEQFF.

About this clone: One end of the junction fails to match germline, which may point to a read error. The V gene is TRBV7-7, the J gene TRBJ2-2, with TRBD1 matching 8 bases. The CDR3 is 15 amino acids. The V gene's germline CDR1 is SSHAT and CDR2 FNYEAQ (reference sequence). The CDR3 region has the DNA TGTGCTAGCAGCGACCGGACAGGGCTCTCCGGGGAGCTGTTTTTT. Translation gives CASSDRTGLSGELFF.

The chain is built from TRBV18 and TRBJ2-7; no firm D call. Germline assignment: CDR1 KGHSH and CDR2 LQKENI. Between the trimmed V and J ends, which lost 3 bases and 3 bases, there was a span of 3 bases. The CDR3 runs to 11 residues. The CDR3 sequence: CASSPDYEQYF. In nucleotides, the CDR3 is TGTGCCAGCTCACCCGACTACGAGCAGTACTTC.

This clone occurred once. The rearrangement links TRBV11-1 to TRBJ2-6, with TRBD2 as a possible D gene (6 bases). This CDR3 is 16 amino acids long. V lost 7 bases to trimming and J lost 3 bases, with 16 bases between them. Germline V CDR1 and CDR2: SGHAT, FQDESV (reference sequence). DNA for the CDR3: TGTGCCAGCACCCGTGGAGGGTATGGTGGGGCCAACGTCCTGACTTTC. Protein: CASTRGGYGGANVLTF.

V is TRBV15 and J is TRBJ2-3; 8 nucleotides line up with TRBD2. The germline V gene encodes CDR1 LNHNV and CDR2 YYDKDF (reference sequence). V dropped 1 base and J dropped 6; count of bases not matched to a gene: 12. The CDR3 sequence is 17 residues long. The chain's CDR3 is CATSRVPSTSVPDTQYF. In nucleotides, the CDR3 is TGTGCCACCAGCAGAGTTCCGTCGACTAGCGTCCCGGATACGCAGTATTTT.

This chain links TRBV11-3 with TRBJ2-1, with D perhaps matching TRBD2 (5 bases). This CDR3 is 13 amino acids long. The V end was cut by 5 bases, the J end by 3 bases, with 8 bases between. CDR1 is SGHNT and CDR2 is YENEEA in the germline V gene. The DNA for the CDR3 is TGTGCCAGCAGCCCGGGATACTACAATGAGCAGTTCTTC. Amino acids: CASSPGYYNEQFF.

The gene calls are TRBV11-2 and TRBJ2-2; 10 bases line up with TRBD1. The ends lost 6 bases at V and 4 bases at J; junction bases unmatched: 2. Germline CDR1 SGHAT, CDR2 FQNNGV. This CDR3 is built from 14 residues. CDR3 sequence: CASRRDRGTGELFF. CDR3 DNA: TGTGCCAGCAGAAGGGACAGGGGCACCGGGGAGCTGTTTTTT.

The chain couples TRBV30 to TRBJ1-3; tentatively, D is TRBD1 (5 bases). V shed 3 bases and J shed 0 bases, with 12 bases lying between them. CDR3 length equals 15 residues. Germline V gives CDR1 GTSNPN, CDR2 SVGIG (reference sequence). In DNA, the CDR3 is TGTGCCTGGAGCAAAGGGACGGCCTCTGGAAACACCATATATTTT. As protein: CAWSKGTASGNTIYF.

The gene calls are TRBV10-2 and TRBJ2-7; no clear D gene. V lost 3 bases and J lost 2, with 8 bases in between. CDR3 length: 13 residues. Germline V lookup: CDR1 WSHSY, CDR2 SAAADI. This chain's CDR3 is CASSEAPTYEQYF. For the CDR3, the DNA is TGCGCCAGCAGTGAAGCCCCAACCTACGAGCAGTACTTC.

The chain uses TRBV5-4 and TRBJ1-2, with D unresolved. The CDR3 loop spans 13 amino acids. Trimming left V 0 bases short and J 3 bases short, with 6 bases between. In germline, CDR1 is SGHNT, CDR2 YYREEE (reference sequence). For the CDR3, the DNA is TGTGCCAGCAGCTTGGGAGGAGACTATGGCTACACCTTC. Translated: CASSLGGDYGYTF.

This clone has more than one count but fewer than ten. Here the CDR3 reads CAWNPGGSNGYTF. The CDR3 region has the DNA TGTGCCTGGAACCCCGGGGGAAGCAATGGCTACACCTTC. J is TRBJ1-2 and V is TRBV30, with D tentatively TRBD1 (5 bases). This CDR3 is built from 13 residues. Germline V gene sequence: CDR1 GTSNPN, CDR2 SVGIG (reference sequence). Trimming took off 4 bases at V and 6 bases at J, with 15 bases between the two ends.

The V gene is TRBV5-4, the J gene TRBJ2-7, with TRBD2 identical over 11 bases. Germline values: CDR1 SGHNT, CDR2 YYREEE (reference sequence). The V gene end was trimmed by 4 bases and the J gene end by 4 bases; junction bases not matched to a gene: 13. The CDR3 length is 17 residues. The CDR3 DNA is TGTGCCAGCAGCCCGGGAGGTACTAGCGGGAGAGTGTACGAGCAGTACTTC. Protein product: CASSPGGTSGRVYEQYF.

The chain links TRBV19 to TRBJ1-2, with a possible D match to TRBD1 (5 bases). CDR3 size: 13 residues. V gave up 3 bases and J gave up 6 bases, with 11 bases separating them. The V gene's germline CDR1 is LNHDA and CDR2 SQIVND (reference sequence). CDR3 in amino acids: CASSMGPLNGYTF. The DNA of the CDR3 is TGTGCCAGTAGTATGGGACCGCTCAATGGCTACACCTTC.

This clone was recorded a few times. CDR3 residues: CASSTDTNYGYTF. CDR3 nucleotide sequence: TGTGCCAGTAGTACAGACACTAACTATGGCTACACCTTC. The rearrangement links TRBV19 to TRBJ1-2; D remains ambiguous. Germline V CDR1 and CDR2: LNHDA, SQIVND (reference sequence). V lost 4 bases, J lost 0 bases, and 6 bases lay in between. This CDR3 contains 13 residues. Full variable domain (outside the CDR3, taken from reference TRBV19 and TRBJ1-2): DGGITQSPKYLFRKEGQNVTLSCEQNLNHDAMYWYRQDPGQGLRLIYYSQIVNDFQKGDIAEGYSVSREKKESFPLTVTSAQKNPTAFYLCASSTDTNYGYTFGSGTRLTVV.

This sequence joins TRBV9 and TRBJ2-5; 10 bases line up with TRBD2. The CDR3 loop spans 15 amino acids. V was pared by 0 bases and J by 5 bases, with 4 bases of the junction left unmatched. Germline V gives CDR1 SGDLS, CDR2 YYNGEE. CDR3 nucleotide sequence: TGTGCCAGCAGCGTAGGGAATAGCGGGAGGGAGACCCAGTACTTC. It codes for CASSVGNSGRETQYF.

This chain links TRBV7-8 with TRBJ2-6; the D call may be TRBD1 or TRBD2 (5 bases each). V was clipped by 1 base and J by 0 bases, with 10 bases between them. The CDR3 spans 17 residues. Germline V gene lookup returns CDR1 SGHVS and CDR2 FQNEAQ. The DNA for the CDR3 is TGTGCCAGCAGCTTAGGGAAGGGGAGCTCTGGGGCCAACGTCCTGACTTTC. Its translation: CASSLGKGSSGANVLTF. Supplemented by reference TRBV7-8 and TRBJ2-6, the full variable domain reads GAGVSQSPRYKVAKRGQDVALRCDPISGHVSLFWYQQALGQGPEFLTYFQNEAQLDKSGLPSDRFFAERPEGSVSTLKIQRTQQEDSAVYLCASSLGKGSSGANVLTFGAGSRLTVL.

The chain combines TRBV6-5 with TRBJ1-2, with TRBD1 identical over 8 bases. J gave up 9 bases and V 6 bases, and 9 bases lay outside the gene matches. The CDR3 is made up of 13 amino acids. Germline V CDR1 and CDR2: MNHEY, SVGAGI. CDR3 sequence: CASSPQRQGRYTF. The CDR3 bases are TGTGCCAGCAGCCCCCAAAGACAGGGGCGCTACACCTTC.

The chain combines TRBV5-6 with TRBJ2-3; perhaps D is TRBD1 or TRBD2 (6 bases each). The V end lost 1 base, the J end lost 3 bases, and 15 bases lay between the germline ends. The CDR3 is made up of 16 amino acids. Germline CDR1 and CDR2: SGHDT and YYEEEE. In nucleotides, the CDR3 is TGTGCCAGCAGCTTGAGGGTTGGAGGGGGGACAGATACGCAGTATTTT. The encoded protein is CASSLRVGGGTDTQYF.

The table lists this clone with a count of one. The gene calls are TRBV14 and TRBJ2-4; D is undetermined. Germline loops: CDR1 SGHDN, CDR2 FVKESK. Trimming removed 3 bases from V and 0 bases from J, with 9 bases in between. The CDR3 sequence is 15 residues long. The CDR3 here is CASSQSQLAKNIQYF. DNA for the CDR3: TGTGCCAGCAGCCAGTCACAGCTAGCCAAAAACATTCAGTACTTC.